What follows is one T cell receptor (beta chain) and its context. The antigen is not known. This sample was included in a study of shared clonotypes between healthy human individuals. Recent vaccinations or acute infections were absent in the healthy HIV-negative adult donors. Germline V lookup: CDR1 SEHNR, CDR2 FQNEAQ (reference sequence). V lost 2 bases to trimming and J lost 0 bases; unmatched junction nucleotides: 6. The CDR3 sequence is 17 residues long. As processed by the authors: Junction-only sequences without quality scores came from ImmunoSEQ, so filtering differed. Repertoires were generated with immunoSEQ multiplex PCR, while TCRdb's copy carries only in-frame clones and drops some. V and J calls and clone size are those listed in that table; D and trimming were worked out from the DNA. The sample shows millions of clones, approximately 90% of them seen only once. The study's findings and limits: Estimated clonotype richness was generally higher in naive than memory subsets.

Sequenced: naive CD4+ T cells sorted from blood. Indicated subset: CD45RA+ positively selected. The source is a man aged 18 to 30 in good health. The chain has TRBV7-9 and TRBJ2-1; 8 nucleotides match TRBD2. CDR3 region: CASSLHVAGGSYNEQFF. Here the CDR3 DNA reads TGTGCCAGCAGCTTACATGTCGCGGGGGGCTCCTACAATGAGCAGTTCTTC.